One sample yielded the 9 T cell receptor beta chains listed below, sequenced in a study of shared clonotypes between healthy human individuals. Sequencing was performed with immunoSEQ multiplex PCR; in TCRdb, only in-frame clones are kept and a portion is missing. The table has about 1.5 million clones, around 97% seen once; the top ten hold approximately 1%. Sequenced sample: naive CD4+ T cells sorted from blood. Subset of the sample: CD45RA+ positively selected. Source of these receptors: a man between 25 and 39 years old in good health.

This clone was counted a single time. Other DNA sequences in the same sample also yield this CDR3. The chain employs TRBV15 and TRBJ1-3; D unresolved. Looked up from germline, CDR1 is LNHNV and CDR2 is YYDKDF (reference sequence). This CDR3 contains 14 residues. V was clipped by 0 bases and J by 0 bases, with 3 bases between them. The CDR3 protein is CATSRDNSGNTIYF. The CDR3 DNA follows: TGTGCCACCAGCAGAGATAACTCTGGAAACACCATATATTTT.

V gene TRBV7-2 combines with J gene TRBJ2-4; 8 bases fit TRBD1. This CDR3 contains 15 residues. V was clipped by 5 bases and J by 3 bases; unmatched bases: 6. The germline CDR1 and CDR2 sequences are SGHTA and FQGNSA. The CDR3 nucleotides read TGTGCCAGCAGCAGAGACAGGGGCGGCAAAAACATTCAGTACTTC. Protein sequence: CASSRDRGGKNIQYF.

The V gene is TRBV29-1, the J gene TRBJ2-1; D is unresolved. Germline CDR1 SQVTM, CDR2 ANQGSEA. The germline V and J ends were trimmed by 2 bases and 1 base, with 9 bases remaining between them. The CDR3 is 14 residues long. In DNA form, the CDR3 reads TGCAGCGTTGAAAAAGAACAATCCTACAATGAGCAGTTCTTC. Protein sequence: CSVEKEQSYNEQFF.

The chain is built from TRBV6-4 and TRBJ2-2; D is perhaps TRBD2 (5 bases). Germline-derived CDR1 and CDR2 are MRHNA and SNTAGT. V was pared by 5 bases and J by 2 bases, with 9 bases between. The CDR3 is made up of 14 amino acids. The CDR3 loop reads CASSLAYNTGELFF. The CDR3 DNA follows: TGTGCCAGCAGTTTAGCGTACAACACCGGGGAGCTGTTTTTT.

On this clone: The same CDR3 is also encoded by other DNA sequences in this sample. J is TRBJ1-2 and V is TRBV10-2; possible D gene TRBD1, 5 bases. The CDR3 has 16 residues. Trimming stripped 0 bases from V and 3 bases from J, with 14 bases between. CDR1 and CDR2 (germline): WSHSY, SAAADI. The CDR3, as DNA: TGCGCCAGCAGTGAGTCTGCGGGAGGACACCACTATGGCTACACCTTC. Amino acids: CASSESAGGHHYGYTF.

This CDR3 reads CASSLVMVRGYNEQFF. CDR3 DNA: TGTGCCAGCAGCTTGGTGATGGTCAGAGGTTACAATGAGCAGTTCTTC. V gene TRBV5-4 combines with J gene TRBJ2-1; D uncertain. Trimming took 0 bases from V and 4 from J, leaving 14 bases between them. The CDR3 is made up of 16 amino acids. Germline-derived CDR1 and CDR2 are SGHNT and YYREEE (reference sequence).

The CDR3 DNA is TGCGCCAGCGGACAGGCTATGAACACTGAAGCTTTCTTT. Protein sequence: CASGQAMNTEAFF. The chain combines TRBV5-1 with TRBJ1-1, with 7 nucleotides matching TRBD1. CDR1 and CDR2 (germline): SGHRS, YFSETQ. The CDR3 covers 13 residues. The trim removed 7 bases at V and 0 bases at J, leaving 3 bases unmatched.

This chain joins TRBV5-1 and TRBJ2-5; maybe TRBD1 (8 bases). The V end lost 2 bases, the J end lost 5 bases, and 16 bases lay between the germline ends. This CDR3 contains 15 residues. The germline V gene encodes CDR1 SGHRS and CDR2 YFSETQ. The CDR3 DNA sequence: TGCGCCAGCAGCTTTGACGGACAGGGAGGGGAGACCCAGTACTTC. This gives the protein CASSFDGQGGETQYF.

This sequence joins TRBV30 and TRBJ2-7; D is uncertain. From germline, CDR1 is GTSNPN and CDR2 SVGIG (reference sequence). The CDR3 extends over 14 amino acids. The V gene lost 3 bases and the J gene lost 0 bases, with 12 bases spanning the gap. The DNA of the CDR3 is TGTGCCTGGAGGAAACTTTGGAGCTCCTACGAGCAGTACTTC. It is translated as CAWRKLWSSYEQYF. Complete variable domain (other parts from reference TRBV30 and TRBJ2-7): SQTIHQWPATLVQPVGSPLSLECTVEGTSNPNLYWYRQAAGRGLQLLFYSVGIGQISSEVPQNLSASRPQDRQFILSSKKLLLSDSGFYLCAWRKLWSSYEQYFGPGTRLTVT.